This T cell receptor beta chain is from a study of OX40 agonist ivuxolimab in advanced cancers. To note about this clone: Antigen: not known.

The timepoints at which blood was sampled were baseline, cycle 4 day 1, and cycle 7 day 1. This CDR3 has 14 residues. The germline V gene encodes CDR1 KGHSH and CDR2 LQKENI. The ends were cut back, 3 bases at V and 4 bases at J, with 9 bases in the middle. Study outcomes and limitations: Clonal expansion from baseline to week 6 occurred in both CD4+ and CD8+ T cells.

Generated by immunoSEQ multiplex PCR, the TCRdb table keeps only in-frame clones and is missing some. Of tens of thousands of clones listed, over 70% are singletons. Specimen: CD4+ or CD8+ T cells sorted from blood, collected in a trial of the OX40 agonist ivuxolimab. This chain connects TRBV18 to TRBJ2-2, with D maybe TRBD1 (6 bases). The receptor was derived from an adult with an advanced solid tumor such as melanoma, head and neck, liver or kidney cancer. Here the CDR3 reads CASSPRTATGELFF. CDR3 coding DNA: TGTGCCAGCTCACCGCGGACAGCCACCGGGGAGCTGTTTTTT.